The rows below give T cell receptor beta chains drawn from one sample of a study of shared clonotypes between healthy human individuals. This table comes from immunoSEQ multiplex PCR, and its TCRdb copy is limited to in-frame clones, with some not included. In the table there are about 2 million clones, about 95% of which are singletons. Specimen: naive CD8+ T cells sorted from blood. These receptors all stem from a man aged 18 to 35 in good health. The CDR3 runs from the conserved cysteine through the conserved F or W. A D gene is named only where the DNA matches it firmly. The size entry is marked missing in some rows and otherwise reads once, few, many or a size class.

clone_size	v_call	j_call	d_call	cdr3_aa	cdr3_nt
-	TRBV7-9	TRBJ2-7	TRBD2	CASSFRLAQAYEQYF	TGTGCCAGCAGCTTCCGACTAGCGCAGGCCTACGAGCAGTACTTC
-	TRBV9	TRBJ1-4	-	CASSAEGTTNEKLFF	TGTGCCAGCAGCGCGGAGGGGACAACTAATGAAAAACTGTTTTTT
few	TRBV5-1	TRBJ1-4	TRBD1	CASSLDRGGTNEKLFF	TGCGCCAGCAGCTTGGACAGGGGGGGAACTAATGAAAAACTGTTTTTT
-	TRBV6-5	TRBJ1-2	-	CASSSTLLGVGTF	TGTGCCAGCAGTTCTACCCTACTGGGGGTGGGCACCTTC
-	TRBV27	TRBJ2-2	TRBD1	CASSLLYGTGVNNGELFF	TGTGCCAGCAGTTTACTGTACGGGACAGGGGTTAATAACGGGGAGCTGTTTTTT
once	TRBV5-6	TRBJ2-1	TRBD2	CASSSELAGGPLANEQFF	TGTGCCAGCAGCTCTGAACTAGCGGGAGGGCCTCTTGCGAATGAGCAGTTCTTC
-	TRBV2	TRBJ1-5	-	CASRSERLRTNQPQHF	TGTGCCAGCAGGTCAGAAAGGCTCAGAACCAATCAGCCCCAGCATTTT
-	TRBV5-1	TRBJ1-3	-	CASSPGISGNTIYF	TGCGCCAGCAGCCCGGGGATCTCTGGAAACACCATATATTTT
once	TRBV20-1	TRBJ1-1	-	CSARKNTEAFF	TGCAGTGCTAGAAAAAACACTGAAGCTTTCTTT
-	TRBV5-5	TRBJ1-2	-	CASSLRTGDYGYTF	TGTGCCAGCAGCCTGAGGACGGGAGACTATGGCTACACCTTC
once	TRBV5-8	TRBJ2-3	-	CASSPEDGDTQYF	TGTGCCAGCAGCCCCGAAGACGGAGATACGCAGTATTTT
-	TRBV19	TRBJ2-7	-	CASSILPYEQYF	TGTGCCAGTAGTATTCTCCCCTACGAGCAGTACTTC
-	TRBV7-6	TRBJ2-7	-	CASTLRADYYEQYF	TGTGCCAGCACCCTACGGGCGGACTACTACGAGCAGTACTTC
-	TRBV5-8	TRBJ1-6	-	CASSIKGSLSSYNSPLHF	TGTGCCAGCAGCATAAAGGGATCTCTGAGCTCCTATAATTCACCCCTCCACTTT
-	TRBV4-1	TRBJ2-7	TRBD1	CASSPRQGADEQYF	TGCGCCAGCAGCCCCCGACAGGGGGCAGACGAGCAGTACTTC
-	TRBV9	TRBJ1-2	-	CASSVSGGYGYTF	TGTGCCAGCAGCGTAAGTGGCGGATATGGCTACACCTTC
-	TRBV9	TRBJ2-2	TRBD2	CASSVATSGRDTGELFF	TGTGCCAGCAGCGTAGCCACTAGCGGGAGAGACACCGGGGAGCTGTTTTTT
-	TRBV2	TRBJ2-7	-	CASSEAPAYEQYF	TGTGCCAGCAGTGAAGCCCCTGCGTACGAGCAGTACTTC